Described below is a single T cell receptor (beta chain) sequence and its context. This record belongs to a study of shared clonotypes between healthy human individuals. The table came from immunoSEQ multiplex PCR; TCRdb's copy has only in-frame clones and leaves some out. The sample has some 2.1 million clones, roughly 94% seen once. Sequencing input: naive CD4+ T cells sorted from blood. Subset in this sample: CD45RA+ positively selected. The origin of this receptor is a man between 18 and 35 years old in good health.

The CDR3 sequence is CAWQLTGPNEKLFF. The CDR3 coding sequence is TGTGCCTGGCAATTGACAGGGCCGAATGAAAAACTGTTTTTT. The genes are TRBV30 and TRBJ1-4, with 7 bases aligning to TRBD1. V shed 5 bases, J shed 5 bases, and the junction held 8 bases outside the gene matches. The CDR3 spans 14 residues. Germline CDR1 and CDR2: GTSNPN and SVGIG (reference sequence).